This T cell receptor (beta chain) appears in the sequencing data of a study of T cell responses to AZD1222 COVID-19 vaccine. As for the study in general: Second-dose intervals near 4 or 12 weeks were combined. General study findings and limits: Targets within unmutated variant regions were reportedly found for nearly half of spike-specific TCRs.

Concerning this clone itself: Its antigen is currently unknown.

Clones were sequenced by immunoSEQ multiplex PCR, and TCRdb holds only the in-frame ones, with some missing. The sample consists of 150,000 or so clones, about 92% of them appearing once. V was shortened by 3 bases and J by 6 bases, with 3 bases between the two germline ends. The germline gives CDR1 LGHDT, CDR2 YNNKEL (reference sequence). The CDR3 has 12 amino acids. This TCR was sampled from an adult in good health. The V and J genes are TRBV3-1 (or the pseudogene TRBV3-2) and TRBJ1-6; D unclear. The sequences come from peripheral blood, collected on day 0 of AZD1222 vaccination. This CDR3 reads CASSQSNSPLHF. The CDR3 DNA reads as TGTGCCAGCAGCCAGAGTAATTCACCCCTCCACTTT.